Listed here are 3 T cell receptor beta chains from one sample, sequenced in a study of blood T cell repertoires in COVID-19. Only in-frame clones appear in the TCRdb table, and some are missing; sequencing was by immunoSEQ multiplex PCR. The table lists 60,000 to 75,000 clones, roughly 80% of them singletons. The sample was peripheral blood. These receptor sequences come from a human donor in a cohort sampled during active COVID-19.

This clone was recorded only once. The gene calls are TRBV2 and TRBJ2-5; the D gene is possibly TRBD2 (6 bases). The CDR3 consists of 14 residues. V was trimmed by 5 bases and J by 5 bases, leaving 15 bases between them. Germline V lookup: CDR1 SNHLY, CDR2 FYNNEI. CDR3 sequence: CASSQTSGMETQYF. CDR3 bases: TGTGCCAGCAGTCAGACTAGTGGGATGGAGACCCAGTACTTC.

The DNA of the CDR3 is TGCGCCAGCAGCTTGTATCTAGCGGGAACAGATACGCAGTATTTT. This codes for CASSLYLAGTDTQYF. This chain connects TRBV5-1 to TRBJ2-3; 9 bases are shared with TRBD2. Germline V CDR1 and CDR2: SGHRS, YFSETQ. J lost 3 bases, V lost 1 base, and 3 bases had no gene match. The CDR3 covers 15 residues.

The chain employs TRBV10-3 and TRBJ2-3, with TRBD2 as a possible D gene (6 bases). V lost 10 bases to trimming and J lost 0 bases, with 14 bases between them. Per germline, CDR1 ENHRY and CDR2 SYGVKD. The CDR3 is 14 residues long. The CDR3 nucleotides are TGTGCCACCCACTCGCGGGGTAGCACAGATACGCAGTATTTT. Its translation: CATHSRGSTDTQYF.